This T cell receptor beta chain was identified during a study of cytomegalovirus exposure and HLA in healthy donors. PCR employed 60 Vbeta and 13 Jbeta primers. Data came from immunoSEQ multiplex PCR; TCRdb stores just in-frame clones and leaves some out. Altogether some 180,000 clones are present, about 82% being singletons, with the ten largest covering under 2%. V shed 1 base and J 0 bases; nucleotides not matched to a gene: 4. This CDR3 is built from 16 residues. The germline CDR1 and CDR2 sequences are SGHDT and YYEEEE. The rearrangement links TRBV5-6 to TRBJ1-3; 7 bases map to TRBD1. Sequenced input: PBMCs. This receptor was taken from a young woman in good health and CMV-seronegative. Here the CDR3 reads CASSLNRGLSGNTIYF. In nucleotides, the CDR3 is TGTGCCAGCAGCTTGAACAGGGGACTCTCTGGAAACACCATATATTTT.